This entry lists 14 T cell receptor beta chains sequenced from one sample in a study of blood T cell repertoires in COVID-19. TCRdb's table, derived via immunoSEQ multiplex PCR, lists solely in-frame clones and lacks some. The sample includes roughly 370,000 clones, more than 75% seen only once; the top ten take roughly 10%. Sequenced: PBMCs or T cells enriched from blood (not recorded which). The source is a woman between 50 and 59 years old who had recovered from COVID-19.

This chain links TRBV7-2 with TRBJ1-2, with D uncertain. The CDR3 length is 16 residues. Germline V gene data show CDR1 as SGHTA and CDR2 as FQGNSA. The ends were cut back, 4 bases at V and 0 bases at J, with 15 bases in the middle. The CDR3 sequence: CASSSGYKLTNYGYTF. CDR3 DNA: TGTGCCAGCAGCTCAGGCTACAAGCTCACTAACTATGGCTACACCTTC.

V is TRBV27 and J is TRBJ2-6, with TRBD1 as a possible D gene (5 bases). Germline loops: CDR1 MNHEY, CDR2 SMNVEV (reference sequence). The CDR3 totals 18 residues. V was clipped by 5 bases and J by 0 bases, with 17 bases between them. CDR3 protein: CASSLYTGPSSGANVLTF. The CDR3 DNA sequence: TGTGCCAGCAGTCTATATACAGGTCCTAGCTCTGGGGCCAACGTCCTGACTTTC. The full variable domain, rest sourced from reference TRBV27 and TRBJ2-6, is EAQVTQNPRYLITVTGKKLTVTCSQNMNHEYMSWYRQDPGLGLRQIYYSMNVEVTDKGDVPEGYKVSRKEKRNFPLILESPSPNQTSLYFCASSLYTGPSSGANVLTFGAGSRLTVL.

Written as DNA, the CDR3 is TGTGCCAGTAGTTGGCGGTTCTCCTACGAGCAGTACTTC. Protein sequence: CASSWRFSYEQYF. The gene calls are TRBV19 and TRBJ2-7; no clear D gene. CDR3 length: 13 residues. Germline values: CDR1 LNHDA, CDR2 SQIVND (reference sequence). The ends were cut back, 5 bases at V and 0 bases at J, with 8 bases in the middle.

The CDR3 sequence is CASSLPGANVLTF. The CDR3 nucleotides are TGTGCCAGCAGCTTGCCAGGGGCCAACGTCCTGACTTTC. V usage is TRBV5-4 and J usage is TRBJ2-6; D uncertain. Germline CDR1 reads SGHNT; CDR2 reads YYREEE (reference sequence). V lost 1 base and J lost 4, with 3 bases in between. The CDR3 is 13 amino acids.

This clone turned up a few times. The J gene is TRBJ2-7, the V gene TRBV6-5, with 7 bases fitting TRBD1. This CDR3 region has 14 residues. Looked up from germline, CDR1 is MNHEY and CDR2 is SVGAGI. V lost 7 bases to trimming and J lost 2 bases; unmatched junction nucleotides: 8. CDR3 in DNA: TGTGCCAGCAAGCCGACAGGGACGCCCTACGAGCAGTACTTC. Protein sequence: CASKPTGTPYEQYF.

The chain is built from TRBV2 and TRBJ2-7; 8 positions match TRBD1. The CDR3 contains 13 residues. After removal of 5 bases from V and 6 bases from J, the junction contained 6 bases not matched to a gene. Germline V gene sequence: CDR1 SNHLY, CDR2 FYNNEI. The CDR3 nucleotides are TGTGCCAGCAGTAGGGGACAGGATTCCGAGCAGTACTTC. This encodes CASSRGQDSEQYF.

J is TRBJ1-2 and V is TRBV7-9; TRBD1 aligns across 8 bases. In germline, CDR1 is SEHNR, CDR2 FQNEAQ (reference sequence). Trimming took 5 bases from V and 2 from J; bases not matched to a gene: 1. This CDR3 contains 13 residues. This CDR3 reads CASSAGGNYGYTF. The CDR3 DNA is TGTGCCAGCAGCGCAGGGGGCAACTATGGCTACACCTTC. The whole variable domain, remainder taken from reference TRBV7-9 and TRBJ1-2, is DTGVSQNPRHKITKRGQNVTFRCDPISEHNRLYWYRQTLGQGPEFLTYFQNEAQLEKSRLLSDRFSAERPKGSFSTLEIQRTEQGDSAMYLCASSAGGNYGYTFGSGTRLTVV.

CDR3 coding DNA: TGTGCCAGCAGCCAGGTCTCGGATACGCAGTATTTT. Translation: CASSQVSDTQYF. The rearrangement uses TRBV9 and TRBJ2-3; D is unclear. Trimming took 4 bases from V and 6 from J, leaving 9 bases between them. The CDR3 sequence is 12 residues long. Germline lookup yields CDR1 SGDLS and CDR2 YYNGEE.

The chain carries TRBV27 and TRBJ1-1, with 9 bases fitting TRBD1. Losses at the gene ends were 2 bases for V and 5 bases for J; bases not matched to a gene: 6. Germline V gene lookup returns CDR1 MNHEY and CDR2 SMNVEV (reference sequence). CDR3 length equals 15 residues. The DNA of the CDR3 is TGTGCCAGCAGTTTAAGATTGGGGACAGGGACTGAAGCTTTCTTT. Residues: CASSLRLGTGTEAFF.

The rearrangement uses TRBV19 and TRBJ1-5, with 10 nucleotides matching TRBD1. The germline gives CDR1 LNHDA, CDR2 SQIVND (reference sequence). V gave up 6 bases and J gave up 2 bases; unmatched junction bases: 7. The CDR3 has 16 amino acids. Here the CDR3 DNA reads TGTGCCAGTAGCGAAACCGGACAGGGGGGCAATCAGCCCCAGCATTTT. Protein: CASSETGQGGNQPQHF. The full variable domain, rest sourced from reference TRBV19 and TRBJ1-5, is DGGITQSPKYLFRKEGQNVTLSCEQNLNHDAMYWYRQDPGQGLRLIYYSQIVNDFQKGDIAEGYSVSREKKESFPLTVTSAQKNPTAFYLCASSETGQGGNQPQHFGDGTRLSIL.

This chain joins TRBV30 and TRBJ1-2; TRBD1 aligns across 8 bases. V was clipped by 4 bases and J by 3 bases; unmatched bases: 10. CDR1 is GTSNPN, CDR2 SVGIG, per germline (reference sequence). The CDR3 has 15 residues. CDR3 bases: TGTGCCTGGAATCTCGGACAGGGTAGTGACTATGGCTACACCTTC. Amino acids: CAWNLGQGSDYGYTF.

The V gene is TRBV6-5, the J gene TRBJ1-5, with a weak D call TRBD1 (6 bases). Germline CDR1 MNHEY, CDR2 SVGAGI. With 0 bases removed from V and 6 bases from J, the gap between germline ends came to 15 bases. The CDR3 covers 16 residues. For the CDR3, the DNA is TGTGCCAGCAGTTACTCGGGAGGGGGGGGTCCTCAGCCCCAGCATTTT. Translated: CASSYSGGGGPQPQHF.

The chain employs TRBV5-1 and TRBJ2-1, with 7 positions matching TRBD2. CDR3 length: 17 amino acids. Germline V lookup: CDR1 SGHRS, CDR2 YFSETQ. Losses at the gene ends were 4 bases for V and 7 bases for J; bases not matched to a gene: 17. CDR3: CASSPSGTSGVLNEQFF. The CDR3 region has the DNA TGCGCCAGCAGCCCTAGTGGGACCAGCGGGGTCTTAAATGAGCAGTTCTTC.

The gene calls are TRBV28 and TRBJ1-2, with D unresolved. V gave up 7 bases and J gave up 5 bases, with 17 bases separating them. This CDR3 has 14 amino acids. CDR1 and CDR2 (germline): MDHEN, SYDVKM. This CDR3 is CASNLGQANYGYTF. DNA of the CDR3: TGTGCCAGCAACCTGGGCCAGGCGAATTATGGCTACACCTTC.